The entry below gives a single T cell receptor (beta chain) sequence along with its context. This entry belongs to a study of blood T cell repertoires in COVID-19. Study-level information: T cells, B-cell-depleted T cells, or PBMCs provided the cDNA or gDNA that served as material.

This CDR3 spans 13 amino acids. V was trimmed by 3 bases and J by 7 bases, leaving 13 bases between them. Germline values: CDR1 GTSNPN, CDR2 SVGIG (reference sequence). Original methodology: Counts of nucleated cells, estimated from reference gene primer amplification, were obtained. Using immunoSEQ multiplex PCR, the repertoire was profiled, and TCRdb retains in-frame clones only, with some absent. Clone size and V and J calls were adopted from that table, with D and trimming inferred from the DNA. The repertoire includes about 68,000 clones, 80% to 90% of them detected once, and over 1.1% sits in the top ten.

This receptor was taken from a woman aged 55-69 years with acute or convalescent COVID-19. The sequenced sample consisted of peripheral blood. This chain uses TRBV30 with TRBJ1-5; TRBD1 is a possible D gene (5 bases). This chain's CDR3 is CAWSANRGQPQHF. The CDR3 nucleotides are TGTGCCTGGAGCGCCAATCGGGGGCAGCCCCAGCATTTT.